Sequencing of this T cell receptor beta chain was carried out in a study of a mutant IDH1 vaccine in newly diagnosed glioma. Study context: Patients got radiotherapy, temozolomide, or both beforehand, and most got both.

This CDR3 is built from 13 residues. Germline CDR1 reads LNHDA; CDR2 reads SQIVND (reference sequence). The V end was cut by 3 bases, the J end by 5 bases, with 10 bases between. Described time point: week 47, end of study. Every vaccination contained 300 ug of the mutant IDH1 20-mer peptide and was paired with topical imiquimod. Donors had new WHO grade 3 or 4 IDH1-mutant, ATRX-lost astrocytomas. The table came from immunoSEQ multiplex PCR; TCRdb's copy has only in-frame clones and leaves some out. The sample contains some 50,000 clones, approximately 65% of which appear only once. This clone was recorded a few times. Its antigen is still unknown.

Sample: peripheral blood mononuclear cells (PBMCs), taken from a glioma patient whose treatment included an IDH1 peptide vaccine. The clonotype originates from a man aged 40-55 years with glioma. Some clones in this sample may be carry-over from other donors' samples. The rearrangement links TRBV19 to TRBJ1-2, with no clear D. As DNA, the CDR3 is TGTGCCAGTAGTATTCAACAGTCATATGGCTACACCTTC. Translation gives CASSIQQSYGYTF.